This record looks at one TCR beta chain sequence and its context. What it recognizes is unknown. This specimen comes from a study of ipilimumab plus nivolumab after autologous stem cell transplantation. Findings of the study overall: TCR repertoire, Treg phenotype and gut microbiota reportedly support more study of this approach.

Germline lookup yields CDR1 SQVTM and CDR2 ANQGSEA. The CDR3 totals 13 residues. With 6 bases clipped from V and 0 bases from J, the junction kept 4 bases outside the gene matches. Starting 14 to 28 days after autologous transplant, ipilimumab 1 mg/kg was given. Through week 26, nivolumab 3 mg/kg IV was given weeks 1, 4, 7, 10, then biweekly. The table came from immunoSEQ multiplex PCR; TCRdb's copy has only in-frame clones and leaves some out. The sample carries around 15,000 clones, about 80% recorded once. This clonotype was obtained from a male donor with diffuse large B-cell lymphoma. The specimen comprised PBMCs, sampled in a trial of ipilimumab plus nivolumab as post-transplant consolidation. V and J are TRBV29-1 and TRBJ2-7, with TRBD2 identical over 8 bases. CDR3 coding DNA: TGCAGCGTGGTCCGGGGGGGCTCCTACGAGCAGTACTTC. Its protein product is CSVVRGGSYEQYF.